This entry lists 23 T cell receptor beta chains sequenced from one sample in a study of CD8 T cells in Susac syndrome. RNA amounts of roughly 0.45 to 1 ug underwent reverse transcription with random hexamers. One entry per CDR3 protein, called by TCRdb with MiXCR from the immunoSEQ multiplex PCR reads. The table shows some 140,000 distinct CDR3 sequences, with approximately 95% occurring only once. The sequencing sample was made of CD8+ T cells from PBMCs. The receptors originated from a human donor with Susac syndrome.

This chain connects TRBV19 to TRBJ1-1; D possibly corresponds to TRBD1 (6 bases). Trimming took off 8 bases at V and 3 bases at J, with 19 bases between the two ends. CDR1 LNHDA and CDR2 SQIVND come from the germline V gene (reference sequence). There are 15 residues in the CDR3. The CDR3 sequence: CASLGRDKGYTEAFF. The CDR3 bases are TGTGCCAGTTTAGGCCGGGACAAAGGTTACACTGAAGCTTTCTTT.

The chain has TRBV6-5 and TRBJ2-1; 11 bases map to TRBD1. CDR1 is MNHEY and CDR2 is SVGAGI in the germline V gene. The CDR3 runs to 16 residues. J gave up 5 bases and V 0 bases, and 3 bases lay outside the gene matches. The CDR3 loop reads CASSYSRDRGNNEQFF. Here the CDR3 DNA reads TGTGCCAGCAGTTACTCGCGGGACAGGGGGAACAATGAGCAGTTCTTC.

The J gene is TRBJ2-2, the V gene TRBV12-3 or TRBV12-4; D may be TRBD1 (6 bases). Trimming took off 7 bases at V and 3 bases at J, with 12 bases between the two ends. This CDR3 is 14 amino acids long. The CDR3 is CASTQGSHTGELFF. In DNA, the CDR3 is TGTGCCAGCACTCAGGGGTCCCACACCGGGGAGCTGTTTTTT.

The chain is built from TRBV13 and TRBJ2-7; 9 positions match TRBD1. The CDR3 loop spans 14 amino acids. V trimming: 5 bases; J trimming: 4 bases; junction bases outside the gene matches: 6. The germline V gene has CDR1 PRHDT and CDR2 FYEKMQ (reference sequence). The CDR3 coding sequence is TGTGCCAGCAGCCCGACAGGGGGTGAGTACGAGCAGTACTTC. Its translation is CASSPTGGEYEQYF. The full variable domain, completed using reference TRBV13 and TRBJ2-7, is AAGVIQSPRHLIKEKRETATLKCYPIPRHDTVYWYQQGPGQDPQFLISFYEKMQSDKGSIPDRFSAQQFSDYHSELNMSSLELGDSALYFCASSPTGGEYEQYFGPGTRLTVT.

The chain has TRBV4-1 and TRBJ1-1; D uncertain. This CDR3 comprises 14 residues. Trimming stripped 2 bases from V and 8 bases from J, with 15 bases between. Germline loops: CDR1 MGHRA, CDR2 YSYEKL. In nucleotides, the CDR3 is TGCGCCAGCAGCCAAATCGGGATGGACTCCGAAGCTTTCTTT. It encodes CASSQIGMDSEAFF.

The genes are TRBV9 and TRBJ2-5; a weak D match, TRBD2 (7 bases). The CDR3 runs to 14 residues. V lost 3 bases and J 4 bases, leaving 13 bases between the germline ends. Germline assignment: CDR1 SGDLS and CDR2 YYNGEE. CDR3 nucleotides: TGTGCCAGCAGCGCGGGGGGCGTCTCAGAGACCCAGTACTTC. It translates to CASSAGGVSETQYF.

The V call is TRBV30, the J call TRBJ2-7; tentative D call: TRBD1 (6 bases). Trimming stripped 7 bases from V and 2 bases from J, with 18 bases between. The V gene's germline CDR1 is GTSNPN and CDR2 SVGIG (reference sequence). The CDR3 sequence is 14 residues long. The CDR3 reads CASQFQGIPYEQYF. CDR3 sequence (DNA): TGTGCCTCCCAATTCCAGGGGATCCCCTACGAGCAGTACTTC.

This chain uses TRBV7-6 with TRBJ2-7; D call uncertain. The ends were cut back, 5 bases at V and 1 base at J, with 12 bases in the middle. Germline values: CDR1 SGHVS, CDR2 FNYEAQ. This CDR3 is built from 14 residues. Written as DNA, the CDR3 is TGTGCCAGCAGCCAGAGGACCGAATCCTACGAGCAGTACTTC. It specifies CASSQRTESYEQYF. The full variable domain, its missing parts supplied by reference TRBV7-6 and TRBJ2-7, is GAGVSQSPRYKVTKRGQDVALRCDPISGHVSLYWYRQALGQGPEFLTYFNYEAQQDKSGLPNDRFSAERPEGSISTLTIQRTEQRDSAMYRCASSQRTESYEQYFGPGTRLTVT.

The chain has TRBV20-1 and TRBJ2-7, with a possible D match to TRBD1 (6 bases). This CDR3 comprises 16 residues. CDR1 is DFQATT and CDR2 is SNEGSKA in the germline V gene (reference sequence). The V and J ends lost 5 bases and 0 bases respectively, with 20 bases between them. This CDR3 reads CSAPSSTGISSYEQYF. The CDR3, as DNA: TGCAGTGCTCCTTCATCAACAGGGATTAGCTCCTACGAGCAGTACTTC.

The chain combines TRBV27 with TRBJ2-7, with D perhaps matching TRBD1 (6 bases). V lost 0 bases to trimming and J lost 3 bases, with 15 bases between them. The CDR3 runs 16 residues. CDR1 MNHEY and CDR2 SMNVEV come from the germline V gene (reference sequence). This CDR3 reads CASSLSRTGFNYEQYF. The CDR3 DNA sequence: TGTGCCAGCAGTTTATCGAGAACAGGGTTCAACTACGAGCAGTACTTC.

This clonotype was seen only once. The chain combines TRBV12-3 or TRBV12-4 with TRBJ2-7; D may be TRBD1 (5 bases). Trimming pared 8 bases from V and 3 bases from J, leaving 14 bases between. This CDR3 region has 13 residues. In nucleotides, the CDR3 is TGTGCCAGCGGCCGGGTCGGACACTACGAGCAGTACTTC. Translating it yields CASGRVGHYEQYF.

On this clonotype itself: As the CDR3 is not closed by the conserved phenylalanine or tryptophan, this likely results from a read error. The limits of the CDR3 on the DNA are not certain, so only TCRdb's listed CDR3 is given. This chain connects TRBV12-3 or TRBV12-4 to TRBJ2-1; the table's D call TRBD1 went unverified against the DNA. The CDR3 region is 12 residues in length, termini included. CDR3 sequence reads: CASSPGQGSFSV.

This chain's CDR3 is CASSPADTYNEQFF. The CDR3 DNA reads as TGTGCCAGCAGCCCCGCGGACACCTACAATGAGCAGTTCTTC. J is TRBJ2-1 and V is TRBV7-2, with D perhaps matching TRBD1 (5 bases). Germline V gene lookup returns CDR1 SGHTA and CDR2 FQGNSA. Trimming left V 5 bases short and J 2 bases short, with 10 bases between. CDR3 size: 14 residues.

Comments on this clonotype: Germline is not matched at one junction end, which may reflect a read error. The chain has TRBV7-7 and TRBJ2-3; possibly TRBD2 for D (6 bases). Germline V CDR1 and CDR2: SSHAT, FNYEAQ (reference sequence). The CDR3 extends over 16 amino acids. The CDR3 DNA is TGTGCTAGCAGCTTAGGGACGGGAGACATCACAGATACGCAGTATTTT. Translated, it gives CASSLGTGDITDTQYF.

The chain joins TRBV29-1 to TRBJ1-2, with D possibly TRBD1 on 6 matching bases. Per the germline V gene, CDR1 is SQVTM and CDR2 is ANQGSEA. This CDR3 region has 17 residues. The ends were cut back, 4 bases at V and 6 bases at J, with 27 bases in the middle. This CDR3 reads CSVVGGAGPGRKDGYTF. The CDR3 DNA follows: TGCAGCGTTGTGGGGGGGGCTGGTCCGGGGAGGAAAGATGGCTACACCTTC.

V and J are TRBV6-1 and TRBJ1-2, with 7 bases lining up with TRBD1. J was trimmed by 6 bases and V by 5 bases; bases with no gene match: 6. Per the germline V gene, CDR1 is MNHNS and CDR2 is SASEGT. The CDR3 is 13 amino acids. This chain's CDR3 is CASSRLGTDGYTF. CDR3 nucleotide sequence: TGTGCCAGCAGTAGACTCGGGACAGATGGCTACACCTTC.

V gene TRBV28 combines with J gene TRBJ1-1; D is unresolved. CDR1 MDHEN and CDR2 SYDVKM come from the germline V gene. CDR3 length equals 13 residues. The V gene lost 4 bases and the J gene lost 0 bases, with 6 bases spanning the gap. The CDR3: CASSSQLNTEAFF. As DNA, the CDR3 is TGTGCCAGCAGTTCACAACTGAACACTGAAGCTTTCTTT.

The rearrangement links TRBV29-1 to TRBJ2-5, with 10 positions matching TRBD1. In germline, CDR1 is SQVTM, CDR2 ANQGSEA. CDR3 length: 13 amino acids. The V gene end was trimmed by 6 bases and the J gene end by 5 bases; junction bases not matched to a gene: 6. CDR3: CSVDRGAAETQYF. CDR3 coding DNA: TGCAGCGTGGACAGGGGGGCTGCGGAGACCCAGTACTTC.

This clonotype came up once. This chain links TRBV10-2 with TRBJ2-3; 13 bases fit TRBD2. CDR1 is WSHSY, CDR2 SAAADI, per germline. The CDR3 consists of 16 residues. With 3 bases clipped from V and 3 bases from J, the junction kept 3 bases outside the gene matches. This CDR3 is CASSDKTSGRTDTQYF. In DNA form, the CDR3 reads TGCGCCAGCAGTGACAAGACTAGCGGGAGGACAGATACGCAGTATTTT.

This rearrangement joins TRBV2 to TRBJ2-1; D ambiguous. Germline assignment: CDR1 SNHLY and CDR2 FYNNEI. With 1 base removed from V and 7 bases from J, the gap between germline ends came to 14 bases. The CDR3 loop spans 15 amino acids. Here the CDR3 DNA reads TGTGCCAGCAGTGAAGTAGCTATGGTCGGAAATGAGCAGTTCTTC. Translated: CASSEVAMVGNEQFF.

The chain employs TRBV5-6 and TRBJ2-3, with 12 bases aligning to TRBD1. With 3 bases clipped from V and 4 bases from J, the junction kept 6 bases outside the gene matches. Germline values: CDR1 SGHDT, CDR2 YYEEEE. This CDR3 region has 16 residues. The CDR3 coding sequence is TGTGCCAGCAGCTCGCCCGGGACAGGGGGCGCAGATACGCAGTATTTT. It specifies CASSSPGTGGADTQYF. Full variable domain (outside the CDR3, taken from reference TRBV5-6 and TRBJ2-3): DAGVTQSPTHLIKTRGQQVTLRCSPKSGHDTVSWYQQALGQGPQFIFQYYEEEERQRGNFPDRFSGHQFPNYSSELNVNALLLGDSALYLCASSSPGTGGADTQYFGPGTRLTVL.

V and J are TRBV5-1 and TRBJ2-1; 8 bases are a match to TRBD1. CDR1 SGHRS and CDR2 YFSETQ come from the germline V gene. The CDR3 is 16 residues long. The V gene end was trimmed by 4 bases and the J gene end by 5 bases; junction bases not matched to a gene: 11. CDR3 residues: CASSRGGQGGDNEQFF. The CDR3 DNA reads TGCGCCAGCAGCAGGGGCGGACAGGGTGGGGACAATGAGCAGTTCTTC.

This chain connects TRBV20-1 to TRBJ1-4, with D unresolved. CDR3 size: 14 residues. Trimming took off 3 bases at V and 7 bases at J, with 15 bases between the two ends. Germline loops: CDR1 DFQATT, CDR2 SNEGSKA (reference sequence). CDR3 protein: CSARSLLGSEKLFF. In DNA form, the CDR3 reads TGCAGTGCTAGGTCGCTCCTGGGGAGTGAAAAACTGTTTTTT.